This T cell receptor beta chain is from a study of blood T cell repertoires in COVID-19. Study background: Acute and convalescent COVID-19 specimens originated in the United States, Italy and Spain. In each case, the material was cDNA or gDNA derived from T cells, B-cell-depleted T cells, or PBMCs.

Germline V CDR1 and CDR2: SGHTA, FQGNSA. This CDR3 region has 18 residues. The V segment lost 0 bases and the J segment 5 bases; nucleotides outside the gene matches: 12. This clone has just one count. Authors' analysis steps: How many nucleated cells were present was estimated from reference gene primer amplification. Clones were read by immunoSEQ multiplex PCR, and TCRdb kept only the in-frame ones, dropping some. The V and J calls and clone size are taken from that table; D and trimming were inferred from the DNA. The sample lists hundreds of thousands of clones, roughly 77% seen once, with 3.3% in the top ten.

This chain joins TRBV7-2 and TRBJ2-3, with 9 bases lining up with TRBD2. Sequencing was carried out using peripheral blood. This TCR derives from a woman of 80 years or more with acute or convalescent COVID-19. CDR3: CASSLAGLAGAPGDTQYF. CDR3 bases: TGTGCCAGCAGCTTAGCGGGTTTAGCGGGAGCCCCGGGAGATACGCAGTATTTT.